The clone carrying this T cell receptor (beta chain) appeared many times. The sample comes from a study of T-cell reconstitution after alpha-beta-depleted transplantation in children. Looked up from germline, CDR1 is ENHRY and CDR2 is SYGVKD. The V and J ends lost 9 bases and 5 bases, in that order; junction bases with no gene match: 7. The CDR3 totals 13 residues. Preparation of the TCRbeta library was carried out with unique molecular identifiers. TCRdb passed the PCR reads through MiXCR, listing each CDR3 protein once. The sample holds 200,000 to 250,000 distinct CDR3 sequences; approximately 9% are singletons and the top ten take 5.5% to 8%.

This chain uses TRBV10-3 with TRBJ2-5; 9 bases agree with TRBD2. Sample: PBMCs from the stem cell graft donor, taken from the stem cell graft. The clonotype originates from a human donor who donated a stem cell graft to a child with acute lymphoblastic leukemia. The DNA for the CDR3 is TGTGCCATTGCAGCGGGGGGCGGCGAGACCCAGTACTTC. Its translation is CAIAAGGGETQYF.